This passage covers 2 T cell receptor beta chains from one sample sequenced in a study of T cell responses to AZD1222 COVID-19 vaccine. Libraries were prepared by immunoSEQ multiplex PCR; TCRdb keeps only in-frame clonotypes and omits some of them. The sample has about 140,000 clones; 80% to 95% are singletons. The sample here was peripheral blood, taken 28 days after the second AZD1222 dose. These receptors were obtained from an adult who received the AZD1222 COVID-19 vaccine.

The rearrangement uses TRBV5-1 and TRBJ1-1; TRBD1 agrees at 8 bases. Trimming at V came to 4 bases and at J to 5 bases, leaving 7 bases not matched to a gene. CDR1 is SGHRS, CDR2 YFSETQ, per germline. This CDR3 has 14 residues. CDR3 region: CASSGTTGDTEAFF. For the CDR3, the DNA is TGCGCCAGCAGCGGGACGACAGGGGATACTGAAGCTTTCTTT.

The rearrangement uses TRBV7-2 and TRBJ1-1; tentative D call: TRBD1 (5 bases). Germline V gene sequence: CDR1 SGHTA, CDR2 FQGNSA. The CDR3 has 16 residues. The V end was cut by 5 bases, the J end by 0 bases, with 16 bases between. The CDR3 is CASSPRDSYMNTEAFF. CDR3 DNA: TGTGCCAGCAGCCCCCGGGACTCATACATGAACACTGAAGCTTTCTTT.